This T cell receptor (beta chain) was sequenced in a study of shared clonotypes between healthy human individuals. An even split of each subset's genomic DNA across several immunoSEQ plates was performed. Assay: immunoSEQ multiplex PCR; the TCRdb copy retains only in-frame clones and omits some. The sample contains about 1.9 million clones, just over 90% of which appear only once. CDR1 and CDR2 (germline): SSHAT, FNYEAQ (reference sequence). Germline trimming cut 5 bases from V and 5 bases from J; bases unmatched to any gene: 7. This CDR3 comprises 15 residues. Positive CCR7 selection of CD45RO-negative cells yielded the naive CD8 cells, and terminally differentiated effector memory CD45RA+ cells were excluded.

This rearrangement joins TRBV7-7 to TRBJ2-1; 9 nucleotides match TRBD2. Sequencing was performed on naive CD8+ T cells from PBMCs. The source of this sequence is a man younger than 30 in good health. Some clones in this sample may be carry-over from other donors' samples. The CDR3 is CASSPRLAGDNEQFF. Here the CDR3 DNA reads TGTGCCAGCAGCCCACGATTAGCGGGGGACAATGAGCAGTTCTTC.